Each of the 14 T cell receptor beta chains below was sequenced from the same sample in a study of cytomegalovirus exposure and HLA in healthy donors. Amplification used 60 Vbeta primers and 13 Jbeta primers. Clones were read by immunoSEQ multiplex PCR, and TCRdb kept only the in-frame ones, dropping some. There are tens of thousands of clones in the sample; about 60% occur only once, and 14% to 15% lies in the top ten. The sequenced sample was PBMCs. These receptors all come from a woman between 40 and 50 years old in good health and CMV-seropositive.

J is TRBJ2-7 and V is TRBV29-1, with TRBD1 identical over 9 bases. Trimming removed 0 bases from V and 2 bases from J; junction bases left unmatched: 5. The V gene's germline CDR1 is SQVTM and CDR2 ANQGSEA. The CDR3 is made up of 15 amino acids. The CDR3 loop is CSVEEGGQGPYEQYF. The CDR3 coding sequence is TGCAGCGTTGAAGAAGGGGGACAGGGCCCCTACGAGCAGTACTTC.

V usage is TRBV2 and J usage is TRBJ2-7, with 7 nucleotides matching TRBD2. The CDR3 loop spans 15 amino acids. Per the germline V gene, CDR1 is SNHLY and CDR2 is FYNNEI. J gave up 5 bases and V 1 base, and 8 bases lay outside the gene matches. The CDR3 here is CASSEVMGGRHEQYF. DNA for the CDR3: TGTGCCAGCAGTGAAGTCATGGGGGGGAGACACGAGCAGTACTTC.

The rearrangement uses TRBV28 and TRBJ1-1; 8 bases line up with TRBD1. Germline CDR1 reads MDHEN; CDR2 reads SYDVKM. The CDR3 covers 16 residues. J was trimmed by 3 bases and V by 7 bases; bases with no gene match: 13. As DNA, the CDR3 is TGTGCCAGCACCCTCCCACAGGGGGAAGCGGACACTGAAGCTTTCTTT. It is translated as CASTLPQGEADTEAFF.

The chain links TRBV28 to TRBJ2-5, with D hard to call. The CDR3 covers 16 residues. Trimming pared 4 bases from V and 1 base from J, leaving 16 bases between. Germline CDR1 is MDHEN and CDR2 is SYDVKM. CDR3 residues: CASSSPEPGLQETQYF. In DNA form, the CDR3 reads TGTGCCAGCAGTTCCCCAGAGCCTGGGCTCCAAGAGACCCAGTACTTC.

The rearrangement links TRBV5-1 to TRBJ2-1; 7 bases fit TRBD1. Trimming cost V 4 bases and J 0 bases; bases outside gene matches: 4. The CDR3 totals 15 residues. Per the germline V gene, CDR1 is SGHRS and CDR2 is YFSETQ. CDR3 nucleotide sequence: TGCGCCAGCAGCCAGGGACAGAACTCCTACAATGAGCAGTTCTTC. This encodes CASSQGQNSYNEQFF.

The rearrangement links TRBV25-1 to TRBJ2-2; 7 positions agree with TRBD1. This CDR3 is 14 amino acids long. CDR1 is MGHDK, CDR2 SYGVNS, per germline. The J segment lost 5 bases and the V segment lost 6 bases, leaving 6 bases of the junction unmatched. CDR3 in amino acids: CASRRRGLTGELFF. The CDR3 bases are TGTGCCAGCAGGAGAAGGGGGCTAACCGGGGAGCTGTTTTTT.

Here the CDR3 reads CASSLNFRDRGDEQYF. The CDR3 DNA reads TGTGCCAGCAGTTTAAATTTTCGGGACAGGGGAGACGAGCAGTACTTC. V is TRBV28 and J is TRBJ2-7, with 10 bases that match TRBD1. V was pared by 2 bases and J by 5 bases, with 9 bases of the junction left unmatched. The CDR3 is made up of 16 amino acids. Germline V gene sequence: CDR1 MDHEN, CDR2 SYDVKM.

The chain combines TRBV28 with TRBJ1-1; D is unresolved. The CDR3 covers 14 residues. CDR1 and CDR2 from the germline V gene are MDHEN and SYDVKM. V was trimmed by 6 bases and J by 6 bases, leaving 17 bases between them. CDR3 protein: CASSPTLSVSEAFF. CDR3 coding DNA: TGTGCCAGCAGCCCGACTCTTAGTGTCTCTGAAGCTTTCTTT.

The chain couples TRBV19 to TRBJ2-3; D ambiguous. V shed 4 bases and J shed 5 bases, with 19 bases lying between them. This CDR3 is built from 16 residues. Germline loops: CDR1 LNHDA, CDR2 SQIVND (reference sequence). CDR3 nucleotides: TGTGCCAGTAGTACCCGATCCAAGAATGGCCGAGATACGCAGTATTTT. The encoded protein is CASSTRSKNGRDTQYF. Full variable domain (missing parts from reference TRBV19 and TRBJ2-3): DGGITQSPKYLFRKEGQNVTLSCEQNLNHDAMYWYRQDPGQGLRLIYYSQIVNDFQKGDIAEGYSVSREKKESFPLTVTSAQKNPTAFYLCASSTRSKNGRDTQYFGPGTRLTVL.

The rearrangement uses TRBV29-1 and TRBJ1-1; D gene unclear. CDR1 SQVTM and CDR2 ANQGSEA come from the germline V gene. The CDR3 totals 12 residues. Deletions cut 0 bases from V and 8 bases from J, with 10 bases between. The CDR3 DNA reads TGCAGCGTTGAAGATCTTGCCGGGGAAGCTTTCTTT. The encoded protein is CSVEDLAGEAFF. Variable domain in full (rest from reference TRBV29-1 and TRBJ1-1): SAVISQKPSRDICQRGTSLTIQCQVDSQVTMMFWYRQQPGQSLTLIATANQGSEATYESGFVIDKFPISRPNLTFSTLTVSNMSPEDSSIYLCSVEDLAGEAFFGQGTRLTVV.

The V call is TRBV6-1, the J call TRBJ1-5, with 8 bases that match TRBD1. V dropped 5 bases and J dropped 1; count of bases not matched to a gene: 10. Germline V gives CDR1 MNHNS, CDR2 SASEGT. The CDR3 extends over 17 amino acids. The CDR3 DNA reads as TGTGCCAGCAGTAAAGGGACAGGTGGAGCCAGCAATCAGCCCCAGCATTTT. It is translated as CASSKGTGGASNQPQHF.

This clone was counted only a few times. The chain recombines TRBV19 with TRBJ1-5, with no clear D. V was pared by 3 bases and J by 5 bases, with 8 bases between. The CDR3 runs 13 residues. Germline V gene sequence: CDR1 LNHDA, CDR2 SQIVND (reference sequence). Written as DNA, the CDR3 is TGTGCCAGTAGTATGGGCAGAGATCAGCCCCAGCATTTT. Its translation: CASSMGRDQPQHF.

The rearrangement links TRBV28 to TRBJ1-5, with D possibly TRBD1 on 6 matching bases. CDR3 length: 15 amino acids. V was pared by 5 bases and J by 4 bases, with 15 bases between. In germline, CDR1 is MDHEN, CDR2 SYDVKM. CDR3 protein: CASSGLTGANQPQHF. The CDR3 DNA sequence: TGTGCCAGCAGTGGCCTGACAGGCGCGAATCAGCCCCAGCATTTT. Full variable domain (missing parts from reference TRBV28 and TRBJ1-5): DVKVTQSSRYLVKRTGEKVFLECVQDMDHENMFWYRQDPGLGLRLIYFSYDVKMKEKGDIPEGYSVSREKKERFSLILESASTNQTSMYLCASSGLTGANQPQHFGDGTRLSIL.

The rearrangement links TRBV7-9 to TRBJ2-7; the match to TRBD2 covers 8 bases. The germline V gene has CDR1 SEHNR and CDR2 FQNEAQ (reference sequence). There are 14 residues in the CDR3. V gave up 5 bases and J gave up 3 bases; unmatched junction bases: 6. The CDR3 protein is CASSGTAGGYEQYF. The CDR3 bases are TGTGCCAGCAGCGGGACGGCGGGAGGCTACGAGCAGTACTTC.